This entry lists 15 T cell receptor beta chains sequenced from one sample in a study of long-term antiretroviral therapy in people with HIV. Assay version v3.0 of immunoSEQ was used, and it was run at survey level. The method was immunoSEQ multiplex PCR; TCRdb's version includes in-frame clones alone and lacks a portion of them. This table holds some 17,000 clones, approximately 72% found once. This material consisted of unsorted PBMCs, taken around 3.2 years after starting antiretroviral therapy. Every receptor here comes from a woman aged 40-49 years with HIV.

The chain combines TRBV5-6 with TRBJ2-3, with D uncertain. Trimming left V 0 bases short and J 7 bases short, with 9 bases between. Germline values: CDR1 SGHDT, CDR2 YYEEEE. This CDR3 has 13 residues. The CDR3 sequence is CASSLDWYHTQYF. The CDR3 DNA is TGTGCCAGCAGCTTGGATTGGTACCATACGCAGTATTTT.

This clone has just a few counts. V is TRBV5-1 and J is TRBJ1-2; the D gene is possibly TRBD1 (6 bases). CDR3 size: 14 residues. Looked up from germline, CDR1 is SGHRS and CDR2 is YFSETQ. Between the trimmed V and J ends, which lost 5 bases and 0 bases, there was a span of 11 bases. The CDR3 DNA is TGCGCCAGCAGTGTAGGGGGGTCTAACTATGGCTACACCTTC. Amino acid sequence: CASSVGGSNYGYTF. The entire variable domain, with the rest obtained from reference TRBV5-1 and TRBJ1-2, is as follows: KAGVTQTPRYLIKTRGQQVTLSCSPISGHRSVSWYQQTPGQGLQFLFEYFSETQRNKGNFPGRFSGRQFSNSRSEMNVSTLELGDSALYLCASSVGGSNYGYTFGSGTRLTVV.

This clone was detected a few times. The V call is TRBV4-1, the J call TRBJ1-2; 7 bases map to TRBD1. V shed 1 base and J 4 bases; nucleotides not matched to a gene: 6. The CDR3 has 15 residues. The germline CDR1 and CDR2 sequences are MGHRA and YSYEKL. As DNA, the CDR3 is TGCGCCAGCAGCCAAGTAGCGACAGGGCTCTATGGCTACACCTTC. Encoded protein: CASSQVATGLYGYTF.

The rearrangement uses TRBV5-6 and TRBJ1-2, with 11 bases fitting TRBD1. The length of the CDR3 is 13 residues. The junction had 3 bases not matched to a gene; V was cut back by 3 bases and J by 8 bases. Germline CDR1 is SGHDT and CDR2 is YYEEEE. CDR3 in amino acids: CASSYGQGAGYTF. The CDR3 region has the DNA TGTGCCAGCAGCTATGGACAGGGGGCCGGCTACACCTTC. Full variable domain (outside the CDR3, taken from reference TRBV5-6 and TRBJ1-2): DAGVTQSPTHLIKTRGQQVTLRCSPKSGHDTVSWYQQALGQGPQFIFQYYEEEERQRGNFPDRFSGHQFPNYSSELNVNALLLGDSALYLCASSYGQGAGYTFGSGTRLTVV.

The genes are TRBV18 and TRBJ2-7, with 8 bases that match TRBD1. The CDR3 is 16 residues long. Trimming at V came to 3 bases and at J to 4 bases, leaving 11 bases not matched to a gene. Germline V gene data show CDR1 as KGHSH and CDR2 as LQKENI. CDR3 sequence (DNA): TGTGCCAGCTCACCGGACTACACAGGGGGAGGATACGAGCAGTACTTC. This sequence encodes CASSPDYTGGGYEQYF. Full variable domain (remainder filled in from reference TRBV18 and TRBJ2-7): NAGVMQNPRHLVRRRGQEARLRCSPMKGHSHVYWYRQLPEEGLKFMVYLQKENIIDESGMPKERFSAEFPKEGPSILRIQQVVRGDSAAYFCASSPDYTGGGYEQYFGPGTRLTVT.

V usage is TRBV5-1 and J usage is TRBJ1-2; 8 bases line up with TRBD1. Germline loops: CDR1 SGHRS, CDR2 YFSETQ. The V gene end was trimmed by 0 bases and the J gene end by 4 bases; junction bases not matched to a gene: 5. The CDR3 is made up of 15 amino acids. The CDR3 DNA follows: TGCGCCAGCAGCTTGGGGCCAGGGGGCAGCTATGGCTACACCTTC. Its translation: CASSLGPGGSYGYTF.

The genes are TRBV6-5 and TRBJ1-1; TRBD1 might be the D (5 bases). Per germline, CDR1 MNHEY and CDR2 SVGAGI. The CDR3 loop spans 13 amino acids. Between the trimmed V and J ends, which lost 8 bases and 0 bases, there was a span of 10 bases. The CDR3 reads CASVQGLNTEAFF. The DNA for the CDR3 is TGTGCCAGCGTTCAGGGATTGAACACTGAAGCTTTCTTT.

The rearrangement joins TRBV5-6 to TRBJ1-1, with D possibly matching TRBD1 (6 bases). In germline, CDR1 is SGHDT, CDR2 YYEEEE. V was trimmed by 0 bases and J by 5 bases, leaving 14 bases between them. The CDR3 is 15 residues long. This CDR3 is CASSLANRVRTEAFF. In DNA, the CDR3 is TGTGCCAGCAGCTTGGCCAACAGGGTGAGGACTGAAGCTTTCTTT.

The chain combines TRBV27 with TRBJ1-5, with a possible D match to TRBD1 (6 bases). The germline gives CDR1 MNHEY, CDR2 SMNVEV (reference sequence). The V end was cut by 2 bases, the J end by 5 bases, with 13 bases between. The CDR3 spans 15 residues. The CDR3 protein is CASSLGRGADQPQHF. CDR3 nucleotide sequence: TGTGCCAGCAGTTTAGGGAGGGGGGCAGATCAGCCCCAGCATTTT.

This clone occurred a few times. The V gene is TRBV6-5, the J gene TRBJ2-7; unclear D gene. The V gene's germline CDR1 is MNHEY and CDR2 SVGAGI. The V end was cut by 0 bases, the J end by 0 bases, with 9 bases between. This CDR3 is 15 amino acids long. CDR3 sequence (DNA): TGTGCCAGCAGTTACTCTTCGTACACCTCCTACGAGCAGTACTTC. It specifies CASSYSSYTSYEQYF.

The CDR3 protein is CASRRTGGSINEQYF. The CDR3 DNA sequence: TGCGCCAGCAGGCGAACAGGGGGCTCTATCAACGAGCAGTACTTC. The chain couples TRBV5-1 to TRBJ2-7, with 9 bases lining up with TRBD1. J gave up 5 bases and V 5 bases, and 11 bases lay outside the gene matches. Germline V CDR1 and CDR2: SGHRS, YFSETQ. The CDR3 spans 15 residues.

The V gene is TRBV4-1, the J gene TRBJ1-4; 8 positions match TRBD1. The CDR3 extends over 15 amino acids. After removal of 2 bases from V and 4 bases from J, the junction contained 3 bases not matched to a gene. Germline CDR1 is MGHRA and CDR2 is YSYEKL. This CDR3 is CASSQMGQVNEKLFF. The DNA of the CDR3 is TGCGCCAGCAGCCAAATGGGACAGGTTAATGAAAAACTGTTTTTT.

The chain employs TRBV7-9 and TRBJ2-1; D remains ambiguous. Germline V gives CDR1 SEHNR, CDR2 FQNEAQ (reference sequence). Trimming pared 7 bases from V and 1 base from J, leaving 8 bases between. The CDR3 has 13 residues. The DNA for the CDR3 is TGTGCCAGCATTTCCCCGTCCTACAATGAGCAGTTCTTC. This encodes CASISPSYNEQFF.

V is TRBV5-1 and J is TRBJ2-3; unclear D gene. The CDR3 is 14 amino acids. V dropped 0 bases and J dropped 2 bases, with 7 bases sitting between them. Germline V gene sequence: CDR1 SGHRS, CDR2 YFSETQ. The CDR3 protein is CASSLGQDTDTQYF. The CDR3, as DNA: TGCGCCAGCAGCTTGGGACAAGACACAGATACGCAGTATTTT.

The chain couples TRBV7-9 to TRBJ1-2; D gene uncertain. V was cut by 0 bases and J by 5 bases, with 13 bases left in between. Germline CDR1 SEHNR, CDR2 FQNEAQ (reference sequence). The CDR3 spans 15 residues. The CDR3 loop reads CASSLAGTPGYGYTF. CDR3 DNA sequence: TGTGCCAGCAGCTTAGCCGGCACCCCTGGGTATGGCTACACCTTC.